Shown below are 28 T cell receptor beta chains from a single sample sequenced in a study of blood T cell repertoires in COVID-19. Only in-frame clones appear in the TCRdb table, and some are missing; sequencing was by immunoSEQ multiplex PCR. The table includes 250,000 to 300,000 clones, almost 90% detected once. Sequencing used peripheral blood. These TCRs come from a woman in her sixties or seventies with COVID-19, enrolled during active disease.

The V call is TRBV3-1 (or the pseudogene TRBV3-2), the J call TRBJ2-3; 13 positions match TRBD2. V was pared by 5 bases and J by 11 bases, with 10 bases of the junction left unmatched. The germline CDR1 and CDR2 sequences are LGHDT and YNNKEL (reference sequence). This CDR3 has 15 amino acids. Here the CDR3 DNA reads TGTGCCAGCAGCAGCGGACTAGCGGGGGTGGACAGGCAGTATTTT. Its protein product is CASSSGLAGVDRQYF.

CDR3 residues: CASSPDLETGRTHGYTF. The CDR3 DNA reads as TGTGCCAGCTCACCAGATTTGGAGACAGGGCGCACTCATGGCTACACCTTC. The rearrangement joins TRBV18 to TRBJ1-2, with 7 bases identical to TRBD1. This CDR3 has 17 residues. Per the germline V gene, CDR1 is KGHSH and CDR2 is LQKENI. Trimming at V came to 2 bases and at J to 6 bases, leaving 15 bases not matched to a gene.

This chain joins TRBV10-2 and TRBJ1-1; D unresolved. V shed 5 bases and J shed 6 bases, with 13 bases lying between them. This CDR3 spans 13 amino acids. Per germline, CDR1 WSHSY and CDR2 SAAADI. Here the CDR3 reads CASSPVRKSEAFF. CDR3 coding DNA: TGCGCCAGCAGTCCAGTCCGAAAATCTGAAGCTTTCTTT.

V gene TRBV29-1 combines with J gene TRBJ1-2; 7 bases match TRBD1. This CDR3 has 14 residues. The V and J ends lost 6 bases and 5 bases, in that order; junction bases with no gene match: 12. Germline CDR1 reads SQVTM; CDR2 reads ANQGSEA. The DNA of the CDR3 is TGCAGCGTCTCACAGGGGATAGAATTATATGGCTACACCTTC. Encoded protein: CSVSQGIELYGYTF.

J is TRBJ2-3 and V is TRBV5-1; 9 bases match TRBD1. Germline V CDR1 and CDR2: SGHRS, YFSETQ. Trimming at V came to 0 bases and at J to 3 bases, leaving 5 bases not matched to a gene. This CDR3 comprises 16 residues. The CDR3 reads CASSLGTGAGTDTQYF. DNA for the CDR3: TGCGCCAGCAGCTTGGGGACAGGGGCTGGGACAGATACGCAGTATTTT.

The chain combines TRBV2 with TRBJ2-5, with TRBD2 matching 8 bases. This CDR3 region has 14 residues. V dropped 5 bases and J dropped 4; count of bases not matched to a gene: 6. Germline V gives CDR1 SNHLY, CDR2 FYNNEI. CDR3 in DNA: TGTGCCAGCAGTTTAGACGGGGGGGCAGAGACCCAGTACTTC. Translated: CASSLDGGAETQYF.

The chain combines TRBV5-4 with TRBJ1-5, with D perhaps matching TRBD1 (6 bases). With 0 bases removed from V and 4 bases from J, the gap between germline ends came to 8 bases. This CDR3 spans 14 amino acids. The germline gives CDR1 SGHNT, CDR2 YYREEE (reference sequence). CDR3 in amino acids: CASSLEGGNQPQHF. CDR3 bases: TGTGCCAGCAGCTTGGAAGGGGGAAATCAGCCCCAGCATTTT.

This chain's CDR3 is CASSVEGNMIQGDEQFF. As DNA, the CDR3 is TGTGCCAGCAGCGTAGAGGGAAACATGATTCAAGGGGATGAGCAGTTCTTC. The J gene is TRBJ2-1, the V gene TRBV9, with a weak D call TRBD1 (5 bases). V lost 0 bases, J lost 8 bases, and 21 bases lay in between. The CDR3 runs 17 residues. Germline V lookup: CDR1 SGDLS, CDR2 YYNGEE.

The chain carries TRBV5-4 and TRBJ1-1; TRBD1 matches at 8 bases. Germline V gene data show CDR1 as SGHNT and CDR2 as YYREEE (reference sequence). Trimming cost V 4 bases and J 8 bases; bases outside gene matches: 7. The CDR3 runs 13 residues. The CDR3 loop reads CASSQQGDGEAFF. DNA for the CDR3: TGTGCCAGCAGCCAACAGGGGGACGGAGAAGCTTTCTTT.

For the CDR3, the DNA is TGTGCCAGCAGTCACCAACGGGCAGGGATGAACACTGAAGCTTTCTTT. It translates to CASSHQRAGMNTEAFF. This chain connects TRBV27 to TRBJ1-1; a possible D gene is TRBD1 (5 bases). CDR3 length: 16 residues. Germline CDR1 and CDR2: MNHEY and SMNVEV (reference sequence). Trimming stripped 5 bases from V and 0 bases from J, with 16 bases between.

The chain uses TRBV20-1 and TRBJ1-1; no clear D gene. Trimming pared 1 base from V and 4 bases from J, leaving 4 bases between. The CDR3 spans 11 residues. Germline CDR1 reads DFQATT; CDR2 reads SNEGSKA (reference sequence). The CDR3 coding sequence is TGCAGTGCTAGAGGAGTCACTGAAGCTTTCTTT. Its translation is CSARGVTEAFF.

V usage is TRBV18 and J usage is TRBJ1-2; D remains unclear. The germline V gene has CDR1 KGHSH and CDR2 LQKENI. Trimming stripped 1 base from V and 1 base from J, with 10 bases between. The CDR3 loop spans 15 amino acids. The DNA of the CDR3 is TGTGCCAGCTCACCACTGACACCGAATAACTATGGCTACACCTTC. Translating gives CASSPLTPNNYGYTF.

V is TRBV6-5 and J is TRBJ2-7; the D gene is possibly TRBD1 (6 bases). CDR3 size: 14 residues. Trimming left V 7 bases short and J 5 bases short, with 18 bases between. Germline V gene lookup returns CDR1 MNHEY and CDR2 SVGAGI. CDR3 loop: CASTKAGEFDEQYF. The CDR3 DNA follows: TGTGCCAGCACCAAAGCAGGGGAATTCGACGAGCAGTACTTC.

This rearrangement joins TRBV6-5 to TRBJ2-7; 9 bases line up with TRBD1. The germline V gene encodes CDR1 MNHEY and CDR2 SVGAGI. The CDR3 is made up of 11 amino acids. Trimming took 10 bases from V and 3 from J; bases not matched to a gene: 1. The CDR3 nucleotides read TGTGCCACGGACAGGGGCTACGAGCAGTACTTC. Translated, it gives CATDRGYEQYF.

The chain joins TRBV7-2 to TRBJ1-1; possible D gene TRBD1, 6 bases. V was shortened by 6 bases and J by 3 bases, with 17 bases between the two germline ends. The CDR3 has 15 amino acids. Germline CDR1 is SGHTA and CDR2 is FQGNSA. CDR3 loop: CASSSEGVVYTEAFF. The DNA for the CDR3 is TGTGCCAGCAGTTCCGAGGGGGTGGTCTACACTGAAGCTTTCTTT.

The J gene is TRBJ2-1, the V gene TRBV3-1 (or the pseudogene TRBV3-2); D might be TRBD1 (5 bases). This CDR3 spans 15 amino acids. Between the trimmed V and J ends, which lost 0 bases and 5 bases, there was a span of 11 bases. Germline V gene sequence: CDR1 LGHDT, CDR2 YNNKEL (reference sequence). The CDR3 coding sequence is TGTGCCAGCAGCCAAGATCCAGGGCCCAACAATGAGCAGTTCTTC. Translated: CASSQDPGPNNEQFF.

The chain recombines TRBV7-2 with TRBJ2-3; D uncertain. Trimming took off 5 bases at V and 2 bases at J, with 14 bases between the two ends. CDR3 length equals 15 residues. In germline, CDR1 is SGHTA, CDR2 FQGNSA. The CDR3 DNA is TGTGCCAGCAGCCTTAGCCCTTCCCCCACAGATACGCAGTATTTT. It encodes CASSLSPSPTDTQYF.

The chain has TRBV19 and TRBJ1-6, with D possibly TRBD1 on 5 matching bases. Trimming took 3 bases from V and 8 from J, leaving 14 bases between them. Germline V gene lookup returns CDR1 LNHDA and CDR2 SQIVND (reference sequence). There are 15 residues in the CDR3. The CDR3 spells CASSIAGWGDSPLHF. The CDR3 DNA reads TGTGCCAGTAGTATCGCAGGGTGGGGCGATTCACCCCTCCACTTT.

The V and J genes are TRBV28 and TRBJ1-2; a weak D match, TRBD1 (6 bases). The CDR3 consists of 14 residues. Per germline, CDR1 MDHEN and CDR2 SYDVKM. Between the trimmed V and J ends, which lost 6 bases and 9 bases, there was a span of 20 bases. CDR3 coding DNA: TGTGCCAGCAGCCCAGACAGGTTAGGCCATCGCTACACCTTC. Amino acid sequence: CASSPDRLGHRYTF.

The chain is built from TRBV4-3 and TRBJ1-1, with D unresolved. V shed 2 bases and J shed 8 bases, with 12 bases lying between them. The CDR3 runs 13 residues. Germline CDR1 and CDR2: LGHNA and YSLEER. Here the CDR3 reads CASSQTRRAEAFF. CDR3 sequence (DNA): TGCGCCAGCAGCCAAACCAGGCGGGCGGAAGCTTTCTTT.

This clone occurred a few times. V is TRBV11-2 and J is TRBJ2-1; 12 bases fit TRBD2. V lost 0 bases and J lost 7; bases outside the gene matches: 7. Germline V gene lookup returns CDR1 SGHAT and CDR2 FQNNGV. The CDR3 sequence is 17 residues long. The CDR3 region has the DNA TGTGCCAGCAGCTTAGAGCTAGCGGGGGGGCATAGGAATGAGCAGTTCTTC. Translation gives CASSLELAGGHRNEQFF.

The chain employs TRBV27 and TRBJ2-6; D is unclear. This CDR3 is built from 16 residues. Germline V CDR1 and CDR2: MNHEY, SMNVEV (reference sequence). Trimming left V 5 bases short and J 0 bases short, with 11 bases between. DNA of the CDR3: TGTGCCAGCAGTCCCCAGGTGAGCTCTGGGGCCAACGTCCTGACTTTC. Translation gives CASSPQVSSGANVLTF.

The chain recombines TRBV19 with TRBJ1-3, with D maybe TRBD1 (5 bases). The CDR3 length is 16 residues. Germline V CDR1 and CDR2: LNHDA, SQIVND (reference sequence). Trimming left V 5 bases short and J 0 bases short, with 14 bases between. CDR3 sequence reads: CASSRTTQYSGNTIYF. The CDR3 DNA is TGTGCCAGTAGTCGGACAACACAGTACTCTGGAAACACCATATATTTT.

CDR3 sequence (DNA): TGTGCCAGCTCACCTCCAGGATACAATGAGCAGTTCTTC. This codes for CASSPPGYNEQFF. This sequence joins TRBV18 and TRBJ2-1; D remains unclear. This CDR3 is built from 13 residues. Germline V gene lookup returns CDR1 KGHSH and CDR2 LQKENI. Trimming cost V 3 bases and J 4 bases, with 7 bases left between them.

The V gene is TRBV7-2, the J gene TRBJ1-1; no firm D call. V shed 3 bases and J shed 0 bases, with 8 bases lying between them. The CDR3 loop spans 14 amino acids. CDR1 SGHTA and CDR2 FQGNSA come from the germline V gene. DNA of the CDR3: TGTGCCAGCAGCTTTAGAGGGTTGAACACTGAAGCTTTCTTT. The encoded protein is CASSFRGLNTEAFF. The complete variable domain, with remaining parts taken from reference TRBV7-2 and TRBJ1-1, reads GAGVSQSPSNKVTEKGKDVELRCDPISGHTALYWYRQSLGQGLEFLIYFQGNSAPDKSGLPSDRFSAERTGGSVSTLTIQRTQQEDSAVYLCASSFRGLNTEAFFGQGTRLTVV.

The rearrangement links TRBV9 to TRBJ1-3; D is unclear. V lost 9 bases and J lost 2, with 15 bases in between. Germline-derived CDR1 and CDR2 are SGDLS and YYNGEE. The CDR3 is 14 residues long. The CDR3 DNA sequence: TGTGCCACCTCCCGAGGTCCGGCTGGAAACACCATATATTTT. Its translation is CATSRGPAGNTIYF.

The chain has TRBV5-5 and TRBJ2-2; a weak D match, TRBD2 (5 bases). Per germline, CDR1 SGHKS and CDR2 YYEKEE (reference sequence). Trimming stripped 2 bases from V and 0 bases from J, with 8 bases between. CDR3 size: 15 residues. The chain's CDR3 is CASSLGLTNTGELFF. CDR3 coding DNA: TGTGCCAGCAGCTTAGGACTTACGAACACCGGGGAGCTGTTTTTT.

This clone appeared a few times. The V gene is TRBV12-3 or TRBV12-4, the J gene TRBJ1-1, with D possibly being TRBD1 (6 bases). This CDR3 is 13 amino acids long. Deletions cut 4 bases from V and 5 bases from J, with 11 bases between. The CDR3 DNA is TGTGCCAGCAGTTCCCGGACAGCGACTGAAGCTTTCTTT. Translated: CASSSRTATEAFF.